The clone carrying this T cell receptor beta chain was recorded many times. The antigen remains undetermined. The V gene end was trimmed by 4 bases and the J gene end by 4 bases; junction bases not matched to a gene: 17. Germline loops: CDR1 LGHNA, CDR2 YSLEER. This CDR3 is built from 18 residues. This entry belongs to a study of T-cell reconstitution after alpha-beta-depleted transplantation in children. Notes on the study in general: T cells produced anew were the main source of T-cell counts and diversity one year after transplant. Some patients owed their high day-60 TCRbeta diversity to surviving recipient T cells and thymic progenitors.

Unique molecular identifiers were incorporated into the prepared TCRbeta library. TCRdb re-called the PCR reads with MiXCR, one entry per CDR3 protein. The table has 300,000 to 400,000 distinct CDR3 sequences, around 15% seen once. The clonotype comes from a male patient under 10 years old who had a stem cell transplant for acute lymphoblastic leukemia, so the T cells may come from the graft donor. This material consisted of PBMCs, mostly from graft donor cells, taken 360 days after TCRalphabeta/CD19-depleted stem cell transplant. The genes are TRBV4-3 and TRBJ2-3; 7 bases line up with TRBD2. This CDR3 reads CASSLERGWVARPDTQYF. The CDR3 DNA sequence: TGCGCCAGCAGCCTCGAGCGGGGATGGGTGGCACGCCCAGATACGCAGTATTTT.